Shown below are 21 T cell receptor beta chains from a single sample sequenced in a study of T cell repertoires in cytomegalovirus infection. TCRdb re-analysed the reads in MiXCR, keeping a single row per CDR3 protein. This repertoire shows roughly 76,000 distinct CDR3 sequences, roughly 3.5% found once; its top ten account for less than 5%. Sequenced: PBMCs. Receptors were obtained from a human donor in good health (CMV status not recorded). Some clones in this sample may be carry-over from other donors' samples.

The genes are TRBV12-3 or TRBV12-4 and TRBJ2-2; perhaps TRBD1 as D (6 bases). This CDR3 contains 14 residues. Deletions cut 2 bases from V and 5 bases from J, with 9 bases between. The CDR3 DNA follows: TGTGCCAGCAGTTTAAGCAGGGGAACCGGGGAGCTGTTTTTT. Its translation: CASSLSRGTGELFF.

The table lists this clonotype with many counts. The chain recombines TRBV7-2 with TRBJ2-5; a weak D match, TRBD2 (5 bases). Trimming took off 5 bases at V and 5 bases at J, with 9 bases between the two ends. CDR3 length: 12 residues. Germline V lookup: CDR1 SGHTA, CDR2 FQGNSA. The CDR3 reads CASSRAVETQYF. CDR3 nucleotide sequence: TGTGCCAGCAGCCGAGCGGTGGAGACCCAGTACTTC.

This clonotype has a count of ten or more. The chain uses TRBV28 and TRBJ1-2; the D gene is possibly TRBD1 (5 bases). Germline loops: CDR1 MDHEN, CDR2 SYDVKM. The CDR3 has 15 residues. V lost 8 bases and J lost 2, with 18 bases in between. Here the CDR3 DNA reads TGTGCCAGCGCCCAGGGAGGGTTCGGGAACTATGGCTACACCTTC. Amino acids: CASAQGGFGNYGYTF.

This clonotype was seen repeatedly, ten times or more. The chain uses TRBV7-4 and TRBJ2-5, with D unresolved. This CDR3 contains 16 residues. V was clipped by 2 bases and J by 7 bases, with 20 bases between them. The germline CDR1 and CDR2 sequences are SGHVT and SQSDAQ. The CDR3 spells CASSLRSGPLVGTQYF. CDR3 nucleotide sequence: TGTGCCAGCAGCTTAAGATCCGGGCCTCTCGTAGGGACCCAGTACTTC.

This clonotype was recorded many times. This chain links TRBV6-2 or TRBV6-3 with TRBJ2-7; no reliable D call. The CDR3 length is 14 residues. Germline V gives CDR1 MNHEY, CDR2 SVGEGT. Deletions cut 0 bases from V and 0 bases from J, with 6 bases between. CDR3 in amino acids: CASSYSGSSYEQYF. In DNA form, the CDR3 reads TGTGCCAGCAGTTACTCCGGCTCCTCCTACGAGCAGTACTTC.

This clonotype appeared many times. This chain joins TRBV19 and TRBJ2-1; TRBD1 aligns across 7 bases. Germline V lookup: CDR1 LNHDA, CDR2 SQIVND (reference sequence). The CDR3 loop spans 15 amino acids. Trimming removed 7 bases from V and 9 bases from J; junction bases left unmatched: 15. The CDR3 nucleotides are TGTGCCAGTACGCCCCAACCCACAGGGGTGGGTGAGCAGTTCTTC. Residues: CASTPQPTGVGEQFF. Looking up the rest from reference TRBV19 and TRBJ2-1 gives the full variable domain: DGGITQSPKYLFRKEGQNVTLSCEQNLNHDAMYWYRQDPGQGLRLIYYSQIVNDFQKGDIAEGYSVSREKKESFPLTVTSAQKNPTAFYLCASTPQPTGVGEQFFGPGTRLTVL.

This clonotype appeared many times. J is TRBJ2-7 and V is TRBV5-1; 8 nucleotides agree with TRBD1. V lost 3 bases to trimming and J lost 2 bases; unmatched junction nucleotides: 1. Germline CDR1 SGHRS, CDR2 YFSETQ. This CDR3 has 13 residues. The DNA for the CDR3 is TGCGCCAGCAGCTCGACAGGGGCCTACGAGCAGTACTTC. It is translated as CASSSTGAYEQYF.

A note on this clonotype: A much larger clone is a single base away; this may be a read error. V gene TRBV29-1 combines with J gene TRBJ1-2, with a weak D call TRBD1 (6 bases). The CDR3 is 12 amino acids. The germline gives CDR1 SQVTM, CDR2 ANQGSEA. CDR3 sequence: CSVEGGAGGYAF. CDR3 nucleotides: TGCAGCGTTGAAGGGGGGGCGGGTGGCTACGCCTTC. Full variable domain (remainder filled in from reference TRBV29-1 and TRBJ1-2): SAVISQKPSRDICQRGTSLTIQCQVDSQVTMMFWYRQQPGQSLTLIATANQGSEATYESGFVIDKFPISRPNLTFSTLTVSNMSPEDSSIYLCSVEGGAGGYAFGSGTRLTVV.

This clonotype was detected many times. Written as DNA, the CDR3 is TGTGCCAGCACCGGACGACGGCTAAGCGGAAACACCATATATTTT. It encodes CASTGRRLSGNTIYF. The chain links TRBV6-2 or TRBV6-3 to TRBJ1-3; D gene uncertain. Germline V gene sequence: CDR1 MNHEY, CDR2 SVGEGT. The CDR3 covers 15 residues. V was pared by 7 bases and J by 4 bases, with 17 bases between.

The sample holds many counts of this clonotype. V usage is TRBV28 and J usage is TRBJ1-5; 7 positions match TRBD1. The CDR3 sequence is 14 residues long. Looked up from germline, CDR1 is MDHEN and CDR2 is SYDVKM. The V segment lost 3 bases and the J segment 6 bases; nucleotides outside the gene matches: 5. CDR3 DNA: TGTGCCAGCAGTTTGGCACAGGGGATTCAGCCCCAGCATTTT. Protein sequence: CASSLAQGIQPQHF.

V and J are TRBV27 and TRBJ1-4; D possibly corresponds to TRBD1 (5 bases). CDR3 length equals 14 residues. Germline CDR1 MNHEY, CDR2 SMNVEV (reference sequence). V lost 5 bases and J 7 bases, leaving 14 bases between the germline ends. CDR3 nucleotides: TGTGCCAGCAGTGCCAGGGCTATTGGTGAAAAACTGTTTTTT. Translating gives CASSARAIGEKLFF.

In this sample, this clonotype turned up many times. The J gene is TRBJ1-6, the V gene TRBV6-2 or TRBV6-3; D is unresolved. Trimming removed 4 bases from V and 6 bases from J, with 19 bases in between. The germline CDR1 and CDR2 sequences are MNHEY and SVGEGT. This CDR3 comprises 17 residues. CDR3 protein: CASSSTDLRAFNSPLHF. As DNA, the CDR3 is TGTGCCAGCAGTTCTACTGACTTGAGGGCCTTTAATTCACCCCTCCACTTT.

This clonotype has at least ten counts. V usage is TRBV7-9 and J usage is TRBJ2-1, with TRBD2 matching over 10 bases. The CDR3 is 16 residues long. V gave up 0 bases and J gave up 10 bases; unmatched junction bases: 9. Germline V CDR1 and CDR2: SEHNR, FQNEAQ (reference sequence). The CDR3 sequence: CASSLAQASGGLEQFF. DNA for the CDR3: TGTGCCAGCAGCTTAGCTCAGGCTAGCGGGGGACTCGAGCAGTTCTTC.

This clonotype came up many times. The chain links TRBV4-3 to TRBJ1-6; tentatively, D is TRBD1 (5 bases). CDR3 length equals 14 residues. V was pared by 2 bases and J by 10 bases, with 12 bases between. The germline V gene encodes CDR1 LGHNA and CDR2 YSLEER. The CDR3: CASSQTAGQSPLHF. The DNA for the CDR3 is TGCGCCAGCAGCCAAACGGCAGGGCAATCACCCCTCCACTTT.

This clonotype was detected ten times or more. This chain links TRBV5-4 with TRBJ2-1; D might be TRBD1 or TRBD2, each matching 5 bases. V dropped 1 base and J dropped 5 bases, with 10 bases sitting between them. The germline CDR1 and CDR2 sequences are SGHNT and YYREEE (reference sequence). The CDR3 length is 14 residues. The DNA of the CDR3 is TGTGCCAGCAGCTTGAGCCAGGGACACAATGAGCAGTTCTTC. This encodes CASSLSQGHNEQFF.

The chain uses TRBV4-3 and TRBJ1-2; D gene ambiguous. Trimming cost V 4 bases and J 12 bases, with 24 bases left between them. Germline values: CDR1 LGHNA, CDR2 YSLEER. The CDR3 totals 15 residues. CDR3 region: CASSLGQSIPNCDTF. DNA for the CDR3: TGCGCCAGCAGCCTGGGCCAGTCAATCCCCAATTGCGACACCTTC.

This clonotype was recorded at least ten times. The chain has TRBV7-2 and TRBJ1-1; the D is unclear. Germline lookup yields CDR1 SGHTA and CDR2 FQGNSA. Between the trimmed V and J ends, which lost 7 bases and 8 bases, there was a span of 20 bases. The CDR3 runs to 14 residues. CDR3 sequence: CASTPKGLKSEAFF. The CDR3 bases are TGTGCCAGCACCCCCAAAGGGTTAAAGTCAGAAGCTTTCTTT.

This clonotype was found many times. This sequence joins TRBV4-1 and TRBJ2-7, with D tentatively TRBD2 (6 bases). Looked up from germline, CDR1 is MGHRA and CDR2 is YSYEKL. The V end lost 4 bases, the J end lost 3 bases, and 10 bases lay between the germline ends. The CDR3 length is 13 residues. In DNA, the CDR3 is TGCGCCAGCAGCCCCCCGGGGGACTACGAGCAGTACTTC. Protein product: CASSPPGDYEQYF.

This clonotype is categorized as medium-sized. The genes are TRBV7-2 and TRBJ1-5; no firm D call. The CDR3 is 13 residues long. Deletions cut 5 bases from V and 5 bases from J, with 10 bases between. CDR1 is SGHTA and CDR2 is FQGNSA in the germline V gene. In DNA, the CDR3 is TGTGCCAGCAGCCCAAGGAGGGATCAGCCCCAGCATTTT. It codes for CASSPRRDQPQHF.

This clonotype was detected many times. J is TRBJ2-1 and V is TRBV24-1; the D is unclear. V lost 4 bases and J 4 bases, leaving 10 bases between the germline ends. Per the germline V gene, CDR1 is KGHDR and CDR2 is SFDVKD. The CDR3 extends over 14 amino acids. CDR3 amino acids: CATSDQQPYNEQFF. The CDR3 coding sequence is TGTGCCACCAGTGACCAACAACCTTACAATGAGCAGTTCTTC.

This clonotype was seen at least ten times. V usage is TRBV6-5 and J usage is TRBJ1-5; 9 bases match TRBD1. The CDR3 is 18 residues long. V gave up 2 bases and J gave up 3 bases; unmatched junction bases: 11. The germline V gene has CDR1 MNHEY and CDR2 SVGAGI. DNA of the CDR3: TGTGCCAGCAGTTACCTACCCCCGGGACAGGGTTACAATCAGCCCCAGCATTTT. Translating it yields CASSYLPPGQGYNQPQHF.